This T cell receptor beta chain is drawn from a study of T cell responses to AZD1222 COVID-19 vaccine. The study, taken as a whole, reports: Clonal diversity was possibly underestimated, and the donors were mostly white British, with more females. As reported, nearly half of all spike-specific TCRs target variant regions that are unmutated. Spike-specific TCR breadth and depth rose after two AZD1222 doses. Every sample of the repertoires postdated the peak T cell response.

Germline V gene lookup returns CDR1 MNHNS and CDR2 SASEGT. Trimming left V 2 bases short and J 7 bases short, with 15 bases between. This CDR3 is built from 15 residues. Some clones are missing from TCRdb's copy, which holds only in-frame ones; the method was immunoSEQ multiplex PCR. The sample consists of tens of thousands of clones, 86% of them appearing once. A word on this clone: The antigen is unknown.

This clonotype originated in an adult in good health. The sample here was peripheral blood, taken on day 0 of AZD1222 vaccination. The chain links TRBV6-1 to TRBJ1-5; D is unclear. DNA for the CDR3: TGTGCCAGCAGTGAATTGCGGGGTGAAAGGCAGCCCCAGCATTTT. It translates to CASSELRGERQPQHF.